This T cell receptor (beta chain) was recorded in a study of control samples from healthy donors and cancer patients. Only in-frame clones appear in the TCRdb table, and some are missing; sequencing was by immunoSEQ multiplex PCR. The sample holds 70,000 to 100,000 clones, approximately 90% seen once. Sequencing used PBMCs. The TCR comes from a woman aged 55 to 70 with head and neck cancer.

The CDR3 sequence: CASSRISTGGETQYF. DNA of the CDR3: TGTGCCAGCTCACGAATCTCGACAGGGGGAGAGACCCAGTACTTC. The J gene is TRBJ2-5, the V gene TRBV18; TRBD1 matches 9 bases. This CDR3 is built from 15 residues. Trimming took 4 bases from V and 4 from J; bases not matched to a gene: 7. Germline CDR1 is KGHSH and CDR2 is LQKENI.